The 21 T cell receptor beta chains below were found in one sample sequenced in a study of T cell responses to AZD1222 COVID-19 vaccine. Assay used: immunoSEQ multiplex PCR; TCRdb lists only in-frame clones, some missing. Among some 140,000 clones listed, less than 95% were seen once. Sample: peripheral blood, taken on day 0 of AZD1222 vaccination. These receptors were obtained from an adult in good health.

The chain carries TRBV9 and TRBJ1-2; D gene uncertain. Germline assignment: CDR1 SGDLS and CDR2 YYNGEE. The CDR3 is 11 residues long. The V and J ends lost 4 bases and 8 bases respectively, with 9 bases between them. The CDR3 sequence: CASSSSRGYTF. The CDR3 DNA follows: TGTGCCAGCAGCTCGTCCCGCGGCTACACCTTC.

This chain connects TRBV27 to TRBJ2-7, with D possibly TRBD1 on 5 matching bases. Trimming cost V 4 bases and J 3 bases, with 10 bases left between them. The CDR3 consists of 13 residues. Germline V gives CDR1 MNHEY, CDR2 SMNVEV (reference sequence). The CDR3 loop is CASSSRQNYEQYF. The CDR3 nucleotides are TGTGCCAGCAGTTCCAGACAGAACTACGAGCAGTACTTC.

V is TRBV5-1 and J is TRBJ1-1, with TRBD1 as a possible D gene (5 bases). V lost 4 bases to trimming and J lost 6 bases, with 13 bases between them. Germline-derived CDR1 and CDR2 are SGHRS and YFSETQ. The CDR3 is made up of 13 amino acids. The CDR3: CASSPTGPPEAFF. CDR3 DNA sequence: TGCGCCAGCAGCCCAACAGGCCCCCCTGAAGCTTTCTTT.

The chain joins TRBV5-6 to TRBJ1-2; the match to TRBD1 covers 7 bases. This CDR3 has 16 residues. The germline CDR1 and CDR2 sequences are SGHDT and YYEEEE. J gave up 8 bases and V 4 bases, and 17 bases lay outside the gene matches. The CDR3 DNA follows: TGTGCCAGCAGCCAGACAGGGATCTACGCGGCCCCGGGCTACACCTTC. Its translation is CASSQTGIYAAPGYTF.

This clone appeared a single time. The chain recombines TRBV5-4 with TRBJ1-6; 11 nucleotides line up with TRBD1. The CDR3 has 16 residues. Germline CDR1 and CDR2: SGHNT and YYREEE (reference sequence). V trimming: 5 bases; J trimming: 7 bases; junction bases outside the gene matches: 8. The CDR3 spells CASRAGTGGRNSPLHF. CDR3 nucleotides: TGTGCCAGCAGGGCCGGGACAGGGGGTCGGAATTCACCCCTCCACTTT.

V and J are TRBV2 and TRBJ1-4, with 9 bases that match TRBD1. Germline lookup yields CDR1 SNHLY and CDR2 FYNNEI. CDR3 size: 14 residues. The V segment lost 6 bases and the J segment 7 bases; nucleotides outside the gene matches: 6. CDR3 coding DNA: TGTGCCAGCAGCGGACAGGGGTTGGGTGAAAAACTGTTTTTT. Its protein product is CASSGQGLGEKLFF.

This chain connects TRBV10-1 to TRBJ1-1, with 10 bases identical to TRBD1. Germline V CDR1 and CDR2: WNHNN, SYGVQD (reference sequence). This CDR3 has 16 amino acids. V lost 2 bases, J lost 2 bases, and 5 bases stayed unmatched. CDR3 DNA: TGCGCCAGCAGTGAGGGGACAGGGGACGGAAACACTGAAGCTTTCTTT. This codes for CASSEGTGDGNTEAFF.

The chain recombines TRBV19 with TRBJ2-1; 7 bases match TRBD1. The CDR3 loop spans 15 amino acids. CDR1 and CDR2 (germline): LNHDA, SQIVND (reference sequence). The V gene end was trimmed by 0 bases and the J gene end by 3 bases; junction bases not matched to a gene: 2. Written as DNA, the CDR3 is TGTGCCAGTAGTATAGATGGACAGGACTACAATGAGCAGTTCTTC. Amino acids: CASSIDGQDYNEQFF.

This clone was seen more than once but under ten times. The chain joins TRBV18 to TRBJ1-4; maybe TRBD1 (5 bases). V was pared by 3 bases and J by 8 bases, with 7 bases between. The CDR3 consists of 12 residues. The germline V gene has CDR1 KGHSH and CDR2 LQKENI. The CDR3 here is CASSPSGEKLFF. The CDR3 DNA is TGTGCCAGCTCACCTTCAGGGGAAAAACTGTTTTTT.

This sequence joins TRBV28 and TRBJ2-3; TRBD2 matches 13 bases. V trimming: 5 bases; J trimming: 4 bases; junction bases outside the gene matches: 3. This CDR3 region has 15 residues. The germline gives CDR1 MDHEN, CDR2 SYDVKM. The CDR3 reads CASSELAGGPDTQYF. In DNA form, the CDR3 reads TGTGCCAGCAGTGAACTAGCGGGGGGGCCAGATACGCAGTATTTT. Based on the CDR3 plus reference TRBV28 and TRBJ2-3, the full variable domain is DVKVTQSSRYLVKRTGEKVFLECVQDMDHENMFWYRQDPGLGLRLIYFSYDVKMKEKGDIPEGYSVSREKKERFSLILESASTNQTSMYLCASSELAGGPDTQYFGPGTRLTVL.

The chain carries TRBV28 and TRBJ1-5; no firm D call. The V gene's germline CDR1 is MDHEN and CDR2 SYDVKM. V lost 6 bases and J lost 11, with 14 bases in between. The CDR3 is 12 amino acids. CDR3 nucleotide sequence: TGTGCCAGCAGGCCGGGAGATTTGTCCCAGCATTTT. It is translated as CASRPGDLSQHF.

The chain employs TRBV19 and TRBJ2-3, with 7 bases identical to TRBD1. From germline, CDR1 is LNHDA and CDR2 SQIVND (reference sequence). V trimming: 5 bases; J trimming: 1 base; junction bases outside the gene matches: 9. The CDR3 is 16 amino acids. The CDR3 sequence: CASSPGDSRRTDTQYF. For the CDR3, the DNA is TGTGCCAGTAGTCCAGGGGACAGTCGCCGCACAGATACGCAGTATTTT.

The V and J genes are TRBV12-3 or TRBV12-4 and TRBJ1-5, with D unresolved. The CDR3 loop spans 12 amino acids. Between the trimmed V and J ends, which lost 6 bases and 5 bases, there was a span of 8 bases. The CDR3 sequence: CASSLVDQPQHF. The CDR3 nucleotides are TGTGCCAGCAGCCTCGTCGATCAGCCCCAGCATTTT.

The V gene is TRBV4-3, the J gene TRBJ2-1; 8 nucleotides match TRBD2. CDR1 and CDR2 (germline): LGHNA, YSLEER. This CDR3 region has 18 residues. V lost 0 bases and J lost 9; bases outside the gene matches: 16. The CDR3 region has the DNA TGCGCCAGCAGCCAAGATTCGCGGGGGGATAGCGGGGTCTCTGAGCAGTTCTTC. It yields the protein CASSQDSRGDSGVSEQFF.

J is TRBJ1-5 and V is TRBV7-2, with D maybe TRBD1 (5 bases). The length of the CDR3 is 16 residues. Germline CDR1 and CDR2: SGHTA and FQGNSA. Trimming took off 1 base at V and 1 base at J, with 11 bases between the two ends. The CDR3 sequence: CASSLVGAGSNQPQHF. DNA for the CDR3: TGTGCCAGCAGCTTAGTTGGGGCAGGGAGCAATCAGCCCCAGCATTTT.

A remark on this clone: Sequence at one end of the junction differs from germline and may be a read error. This sequence joins TRBV27 and TRBJ2-1; TRBD2 is a possible D gene (6 bases). CDR1 is MNHEY, CDR2 SMNVEV, per germline (reference sequence). The length of the CDR3 is 18 residues. CDR3 nucleotide sequence: TGTGCCAGCAGTTCGACTAGAGGTAAAGGGTTCTCCAACAATGAGCAGTTCTTC. Encoded protein: CASSSTRGKGFSNNEQFF.

V and J are TRBV4-1 and TRBJ2-1, with D possibly matching TRBD2 (7 bases). Germline V gene lookup returns CDR1 MGHRA and CDR2 YSYEKL. Trimming pared 1 base from V and 13 bases from J, leaving 20 bases between. This CDR3 is 15 amino acids long. The CDR3 sequence: CASSQVVLGGAPQFF. Here the CDR3 DNA reads TGCGCCAGCAGCCAAGTTGTTCTTGGGGGGGCCCCCCAGTTCTTC.

V gene TRBV3-1 (or the pseudogene TRBV3-2) combines with J gene TRBJ2-7; TRBD2 agrees at 12 bases. Unmatched junction bases numbered 14, after V lost 6 bases and J lost 5 bases. The CDR3 consists of 17 residues. The V gene's germline CDR1 is LGHDT and CDR2 YNNKEL (reference sequence). The CDR3 loop is CASRTGTSGPEGNEQYF. DNA of the CDR3: TGTGCCAGCAGGACCGGGACTAGCGGGCCTGAGGGGAACGAGCAGTACTTC.

This sequence joins TRBV4-1 and TRBJ1-4, with D perhaps matching TRBD1 (6 bases). Per the germline V gene, CDR1 is MGHRA and CDR2 is YSYEKL. The CDR3 has 13 amino acids. The germline V and J ends were trimmed by 6 bases and 7 bases, with 12 bases remaining between them. Here the CDR3 DNA reads TGCGCCAGCAGGGCAGGGGCCAGTGAAAAACTGTTTTTT. It encodes CASRAGASEKLFF.

The rearrangement uses TRBV9 and TRBJ1-1; no clear D gene. Germline V gene data show CDR1 as SGDLS and CDR2 as YYNGEE. Trimming removed 3 bases from V and 4 bases from J, with 13 bases in between. CDR3 length: 14 residues. CDR3 amino acids: CASSASHSGTEAFF. The CDR3 DNA reads as TGTGCCAGCAGCGCTAGTCACAGCGGCACTGAAGCTTTCTTT.

The gene calls are TRBV30 and TRBJ1-2; 7 bases agree with TRBD1. CDR1 and CDR2 from the germline V gene are GTSNPN and SVGIG (reference sequence). The V gene end was trimmed by 7 bases and the J gene end by 6 bases; junction bases not matched to a gene: 5. The CDR3 has 11 residues. CDR3 amino acids: CALTGFNGYTF. CDR3 in DNA: TGTGCCTTGACAGGGTTCAATGGCTACACCTTC.